These 21 T cell receptor beta chains originate from one sample sequenced in a study of Graves' ophthalmopathy and Graves' hyperthyroidism. Using RNA transcripts, the TCR beta CDR3 regions were amplified. RT-PCR in the first round used HTBI primers; a second-round multiplex PCR followed. TCRdb reprocessed the multiplex PCR reads with MiXCR, giving one entry per CDR3 protein. The sample records under 350,000 distinct CDR3 sequences, roughly 15% being singletons. Sequenced material: peripheral blood. The receptors were gathered from an adult man with Graves' ophthalmopathy.

This clonotype was observed once. This chain connects TRBV6-2 or TRBV6-3 to TRBJ2-2; no reliable D call. Trimming pared 8 bases from V and 0 bases from J, leaving 13 bases between. Per germline, CDR1 MNHEY and CDR2 SVGEGT. This CDR3 contains 15 residues. This CDR3 reads CASGPTGTNTGELFF. Here the CDR3 DNA reads TGTGCCAGCGGCCCGACTGGTACGAACACCGGGGAGCTGTTTTTT.

V and J are TRBV14 and TRBJ2-2, with TRBD1 as a possible D gene (5 bases). With 8 bases removed from V and 4 bases from J, the gap between germline ends came to 14 bases. This CDR3 has 14 amino acids. Germline V gives CDR1 SGHDN, CDR2 FVKESK. CDR3 sequence reads: CASGAQWGTGELFF. The CDR3 nucleotides read TGTGCCAGCGGGGCCCAATGGGGCACCGGGGAGCTGTTTTTT.

This clonotype was observed at least ten times. The genes are TRBV6-6 and TRBJ1-2; D may be TRBD1 (6 bases). The CDR3 loop spans 15 amino acids. Germline lookup yields CDR1 MNHNY and CDR2 SVGAGI (reference sequence). The V end was cut by 6 bases, the J end by 0 bases, with 14 bases between. The CDR3 DNA follows: TGTGCCAGCAGGAGTAGGGGGGATTCTAACTATGGCTACACCTTC. This encodes CASRSRGDSNYGYTF.

This clonotype was observed many times. This chain uses TRBV5-1 with TRBJ2-5; 7 nucleotides line up with TRBD2. The junction had 5 bases not matched to a gene; V was cut back by 0 bases and J by 0 bases. Germline V gene lookup returns CDR1 SGHRS and CDR2 YFSETQ. This CDR3 comprises 16 residues. CDR3 nucleotides: TGCGCCAGCAGCTTGGATGGGCGGGAGTACCAAGAGACCCAGTACTTC. It translates to CASSLDGREYQETQYF.

This clonotype was found many times. This chain links TRBV6-1 with TRBJ1-2, with D perhaps TRBD1 (5 bases). Trimming removed 4 bases from V and 5 bases from J, with 8 bases in between. Germline CDR1 MNHNS, CDR2 SASEGT. The CDR3 covers 12 residues. The CDR3 loop reads CASSGGSYGYTF. For the CDR3, the DNA is TGTGCCAGCAGTGGGGGGTCGTATGGCTACACCTTC.

The J gene is TRBJ2-7, the V gene TRBV20-1; D ambiguous. In germline, CDR1 is DFQATT, CDR2 SNEGSKA (reference sequence). V was cut by 3 bases and J by 1 base, with 10 bases left in between. The CDR3 covers 13 residues. In DNA, the CDR3 is TGCAGTGCTAGGAACGCCGCTTCCTACGAGCAGTACTTC. Translated: CSARNAASYEQYF.

The sample holds many counts of this clonotype. V gene TRBV19 combines with J gene TRBJ2-5, with D perhaps given as TRBD1 or TRBD2 (5 bases each). The V end was cut by 6 bases, the J end by 1 base, with 12 bases between. CDR3 length equals 14 residues. Germline CDR1 LNHDA, CDR2 SQIVND (reference sequence). CDR3 in amino acids: CASSFQGTQETQYF. The CDR3 DNA follows: TGTGCCAGTAGCTTCCAAGGGACCCAAGAGACCCAGTACTTC.

This clonotype was seen many times. The V gene is TRBV28, the J gene TRBJ1-1, with D perhaps TRBD1 (6 bases). The CDR3 sequence is 14 residues long. Germline values: CDR1 MDHEN, CDR2 SYDVKM. V dropped 0 bases and J dropped 5 bases, with 10 bases sitting between them. CDR3 sequence reads: CASSLWGGRTEAFF. DNA for the CDR3: TGTGCCAGCAGTTTATGGGGGGGGCGGACTGAAGCTTTCTTT.

This clonotype was seen ten or more times. CDR3 protein: CASSQDGAQYF. CDR3 sequence (DNA): TGTGCCAGCAGCCAAGATGGGGCCCAGTACTTC. V is TRBV4-2 and J is TRBJ2-5; D gene uncertain. Germline CDR1 reads LGHNA; CDR2 reads YNFKEQ. CDR3 length: 11 residues. The germline V and J ends were trimmed by 0 bases and 9 bases, with 5 bases remaining between them.

The rearrangement uses TRBV6-1 and TRBJ1-1; D gene uncertain. CDR3 length: 14 residues. V shed 4 bases and J shed 2 bases, with 11 bases lying between them. Germline CDR1 is MNHNS and CDR2 is SASEGT. The CDR3 DNA reads as TGTGCCAGCAGTGTGTCCGGCGGAAACACTGAAGCTTTCTTT. Its translation: CASSVSGGNTEAFF.

This clonotype was picked up a small number of times. The chain joins TRBV7-3 to TRBJ1-1; 11 bases agree with TRBD1. This CDR3 is built from 13 residues. Unmatched junction bases numbered 5, after V lost 5 bases and J lost 9 bases. The germline V gene encodes CDR1 SGHTA and CDR2 FQGTGA. The CDR3 spells CASSLGTGGKAFF. The CDR3 DNA reads TGTGCCAGCAGCCTCGGGACAGGGGGAAAAGCTTTCTTT. Supplemented by reference TRBV7-3 and TRBJ1-1, the full variable domain reads GAGVSQTPSNKVTEKGKYVELRCDPISGHTALYWYRQSLGQGPEFLIYFQGTGAADDSGLPNDRFFAVRPEGSVSTLKIQRTERGDSAVYLCASSLGTGGKAFFGQGTRLTVV.

This clonotype came up many times. The rearrangement links TRBV6-1 to TRBJ1-2; D uncertain. The CDR3 consists of 13 residues. V was shortened by 4 bases and J by 6 bases, with 12 bases between the two germline ends. Germline V gives CDR1 MNHNS, CDR2 SASEGT. The CDR3 protein is CASSASEANGYTF. CDR3 DNA: TGTGCCAGCAGTGCCTCGGAGGCGAATGGCTACACCTTC.

This clonotype was found many times. This rearrangement joins TRBV5-6 to TRBJ2-5, with D tentatively TRBD1 or TRBD2 (5 bases each). Trimming removed 5 bases at V and 2 bases at J, with 13 bases between. The CDR3 is 14 residues long. Germline CDR1 and CDR2: SGHDT and YYEEEE. The DNA for the CDR3 is TGTGCCAGCAGACTAGGACAAATACAAGAGACCCAGTACTTC. It specifies CASRLGQIQETQYF. The complete variable domain, with remaining parts taken from reference TRBV5-6 and TRBJ2-5, reads DAGVTQSPTHLIKTRGQQVTLRCSPKSGHDTVSWYQQALGQGPQFIFQYYEEEERQRGNFPDRFSGHQFPNYSSELNVNALLLGDSALYLCASRLGQIQETQYFGPGTRLLVL.

This clonotype was counted at least ten times. The chain joins TRBV19 to TRBJ1-5; perhaps TRBD1 as D (5 bases). CDR3 length: 17 amino acids. The germline V gene encodes CDR1 LNHDA and CDR2 SQIVND (reference sequence). V lost 1 base and J lost 4, with 17 bases in between. The CDR3 DNA reads TGTGCCAGTAGTATAGGGCCGGGACCCCCAGCGAATCAGCCCCAGCATTTT. Translating it yields CASSIGPGPPANQPQHF.

Many counts were recorded for this clonotype. The rearrangement uses TRBV12-3 or TRBV12-4 and TRBJ1-1; a weak D match, TRBD1 (6 bases). The CDR3 is 13 residues long. V lost 6 bases to trimming and J lost 8 bases, with 16 bases between them. CDR3 amino acids: CASSDTGGSEAFF. CDR3 in DNA: TGTGCCAGCAGCGACACGGGGGGCTCCGAAGCTTTCTTT.

This clonotype was detected many times. The chain couples TRBV19 to TRBJ1-5; D ambiguous. CDR3 length equals 15 residues. V dropped 7 bases and J dropped 1 base, with 14 bases sitting between them. Germline V gives CDR1 LNHDA, CDR2 SQIVND (reference sequence). This CDR3 is CASNEGSLSNQPQHF. The DNA of the CDR3 is TGTGCCAGTAATGAAGGGTCCTTAAGCAATCAGCCCCAGCATTTT.

This clonotype has a count of ten or more. The V call is TRBV6-2 or TRBV6-3, the J call TRBJ2-7; the D call may be TRBD1 or TRBD2 (5 bases each). CDR1 and CDR2 (germline): MNHEY, SVGEGT. V lost 8 bases, J lost 0 bases, and 5 bases lay in between. This CDR3 has 11 residues. CDR3: CASGGSYEQYF. CDR3 sequence (DNA): TGTGCCAGCGGGGGCTCCTACGAGCAGTACTTC.

This clonotype was detected many times. This sequence joins TRBV6-5 and TRBJ1-6; 8 bases fit TRBD1. Germline lookup yields CDR1 MNHEY and CDR2 SVGAGI. This CDR3 region has 15 residues. The junction had 5 bases not matched to a gene; V was cut back by 2 bases and J by 8 bases. The CDR3 coding sequence is TGTGCCAGCAGTTACGGACAGGGCTCCGATTCACCCCTCCACTTT. This encodes CASSYGQGSDSPLHF.

This clonotype was observed many times. This chain uses TRBV27 with TRBJ1-2; perhaps TRBD1 as D (6 bases). This CDR3 has 15 residues. Germline loops: CDR1 MNHEY, CDR2 SMNVEV (reference sequence). Trimming removed 6 bases at V and 7 bases at J, with 21 bases between. CDR3 coding DNA: TGTGCCAGCAGAAACCCGGAACAGGGAGGTCGTGGCTACACCTTC. Translation: CASRNPEQGGRGYTF.

The chain links TRBV28 to TRBJ1-1; weak D call: TRBD1 (5 bases). CDR1 is MDHEN and CDR2 is SYDVKM in the germline V gene. CDR3 length: 13 amino acids. Trimming took 6 bases from V and 8 from J, leaving 16 bases between them. The CDR3 DNA sequence: TGTGCCAGCAGCATCTCAGGGCTCCGGGAAGCTTTCTTT. This codes for CASSISGLREAFF.

In its sample, this clonotype was seen many times. The chain combines TRBV7-9 with TRBJ2-7; D unclear. CDR1 is SEHNR, CDR2 FQNEAQ, per germline (reference sequence). The ends were cut back, 1 base at V and 1 base at J, with 11 bases in the middle. The CDR3 sequence is 15 residues long. The CDR3 region has the DNA TGTGCCAGCAGCTTAGAATCGGATTGGTCCTACGAGCAGTACTTC. It specifies CASSLESDWSYEQYF. Drawing the rest from reference TRBV7-9 and TRBJ2-7, the complete variable domain is DTGVSQNPRHKITKRGQNVTFRCDPISEHNRLYWYRQTLGQGPEFLTYFQNEAQLEKSRLLSDRFSAERPKGSFSTLEIQRTEQGDSAMYLCASSLESDWSYEQYFGPGTRLTVT.